The rows below give T cell receptor beta chains drawn from one sample of a study of cytomegalovirus exposure and HLA in healthy donors. Libraries were prepared by immunoSEQ multiplex PCR; TCRdb keeps only in-frame clonotypes and omits some of them. The sample holds about 160,000 clones; around 80% are singletons and the top ten take approximately 6.7%. The sequenced material came from PBMCs. These receptors came from a male donor in good health and CMV-seropositive. Both conserved end residues are part of each CDR3. D genes are given only for firm matches. Only some rows state a clone size, as once, few, many or a class for expanded clones.

d_call | j_call | v_call | clone_size | cdr3_nt | cdr3_aa
NA | TRBJ1-5 | TRBV6-4 | once | TGTGCCAGCAGTGACTCGAAACAGGAAAGCAATCAGCCCCAGCATTTT | CASSDSKQESNQPQHF
NA | TRBJ2-7 | TRBV4-3 | once | TGCGCCAGCAGCCAAGACAGGGTATCCTCCTACGAGCAGTACTTC | CASSQDRVSSYEQYF
TRBD2 | TRBJ2-7 | TRBV13 | few | TGTGCCAGCAGCTCCCTAGCGGGAGGGCCCCACGAGCAGTACTTC | CASSSLAGGPHEQYF
TRBD1 | TRBJ2-2 | TRBV9 | few | TGTGCCAGCAGCGTAGGCGGGACAGGTGCTACCGGGGAGCTGTTTTTT | CASSVGGTGATGELFF
NA | TRBJ2-3 | TRBV5-1 | few | TGCGCCAGCAGCCTCCGGACAGAAAACACAGATACGCAGTATTTT | CASSLRTENTDTQYF
NA | TRBJ1-6 | TRBV5-1 | NA | TGCGCCAGCAGCTTGGCCGCGGGCACCCAGAATTCACCCCTCCACTTT | CASSLAAGTQNSPLHF
NA | TRBJ1-1 | TRBV7-6 | NA | TGTGCCAGCAGGGAGGGAGGGGACACTGAAGCTTTCTTT | CASREGGDTEAFF
NA | TRBJ1-3 | TRBV18 | NA | TGTGCCAGCTCACTAAACCCACAGCCCGGAAACACCATATATTTT | CASSLNPQPGNTIYF
TRBD2 | TRBJ2-1 | TRBV7-9 | NA | TGTGCCAGCAGCTTCACTAGCGGGAGCTACAATGAGCAGTTCTTC | CASSFTSGSYNEQFF
TRBD2 | TRBJ2-1 | TRBV28 | NA | TGTGCCAGCAGTTTAGAGACTAGCGTCAATGAGCAGTTCTTC | CASSLETSVNEQFF
TRBD1 | TRBJ2-2 | TRBV14 | NA | TGTGCCAGCAGCCCGGGACAGACGAACACCGGGGAGCTGTTTTTT | CASSPGQTNTGELFF
TRBD1 | TRBJ1-4 | TRBV7-9 | NA | TGTGCCAGCAGTTTTTACAGGGGGAGAGAGGAAAAACTGTTTTTT | CASSFYRGREEKLFF